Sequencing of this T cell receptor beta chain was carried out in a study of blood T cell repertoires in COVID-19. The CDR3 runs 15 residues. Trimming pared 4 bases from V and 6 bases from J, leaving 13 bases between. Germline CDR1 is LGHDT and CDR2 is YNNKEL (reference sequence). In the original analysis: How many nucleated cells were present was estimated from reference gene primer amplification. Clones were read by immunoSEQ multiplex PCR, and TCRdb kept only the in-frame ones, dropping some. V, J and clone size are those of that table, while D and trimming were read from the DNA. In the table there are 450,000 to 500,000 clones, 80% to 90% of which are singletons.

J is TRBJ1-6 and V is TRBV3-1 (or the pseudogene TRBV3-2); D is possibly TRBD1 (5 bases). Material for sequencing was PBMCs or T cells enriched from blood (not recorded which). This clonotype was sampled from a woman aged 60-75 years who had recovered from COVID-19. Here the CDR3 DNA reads TGTGCCAGCAGCCCCTGGGGAAGGGGTAATTCACCCCTCCACTTT. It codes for CASSPWGRGNSPLHF.